Listed below are T cell receptor beta chains from one sample, sequenced in a study of blood T cell repertoires in COVID-19. Sequencing used immunoSEQ multiplex PCR; TCRdb keeps in-frame clones, though not all of them. The sample consists of roughly 79,000 clones, 84% of them appearing once. The sequenced sample consisted of peripheral blood. The receptors were sampled from a man aged 50 to 59 with acute or convalescent COVID-19. Both conserved end residues are part of each CDR3. D genes are given only for firm matches. Clone size, where shown, is once, few, many, or a class for clones that have expanded.

CDR3nt,CDR3aa,v_gene,j_gene,d_gene,abundance
TGTGCCAGCAGCTTGCGCGGGGGCCGCACTGAAGCTTTCTTT,CASSLRGGRTEAFF,TRBV5-6,TRBJ1-1,-,-
TGTGCCAGCAGCTACGGACAGGGGAACACCGGGGAGCTGTTTTTT,CASSYGQGNTGELFF,TRBV11-3,TRBJ2-2,TRBD1,-
TGTGCCAGCAGCCCTCGGGAGAGCGGGAAGTACAATGAGCAGTTCTTC,CASSPRESGKYNEQFF,TRBV6-2/TRBV6-3,TRBJ2-1,TRBD2,-
TGCAGCGTTGGAGGGACAGGGGCTCAGCCCCAGCATTTT,CSVGGTGAQPQHF,TRBV29-1,TRBJ1-5,TRBD1,-
TGCGCCAGCAGCCCCCAACAGGGTTTGACCCAGCATTTT,CASSPQQGLTQHF,TRBV4-3,TRBJ1-5,-,-
TGTGCCATCAGTGACGTACCGGGACAGGGGCATGGCTACACCTTC,CAISDVPGQGHGYTF,TRBV10-3,TRBJ1-2,TRBD1,few
TGCGCCAGCAGCCCTCTACGGACTAGCAGGAAGTACAATGAGCAGTTCTTC,CASSPLRTSRKYNEQFF,TRBV4-1,TRBJ2-1,TRBD2,many
TGTGCCAGCTCACCAGGGAGCCTAGAGACCCAGTACTTC,CASSPGSLETQYF,TRBV18,TRBJ2-5,-,-
TGTGCCATCAGTAAAGACAGGGAGGCTGAAAAACTGTTTTTT,CAISKDREAEKLFF,TRBV10-3,TRBJ1-4,TRBD1,-
TGTGCCAGCAGTGGAGGGCTTTACCCTACCTATGGCTACACCTTC,CASSGGLYPTYGYTF,TRBV25-1,TRBJ1-2,-,few
TGTGCCAGTAGTATAACCCCTAGCGGGAGGGGACAAGAGACCCAGTACTTC,CASSITPSGRGQETQYF,TRBV19,TRBJ2-5,TRBD2,-
TGTGCCAGCGGCCAAGGGGGGGTAATAGACAATGAGCAGTTCTTC,CASGQGGVIDNEQFF,TRBV4-2,TRBJ2-1,-,-
TGTGCCACCAGACTAGCGGGAGGGCCGAGCACAGATACGCAGTATTTT,CATRLAGGPSTDTQYF,TRBV15,TRBJ2-3,TRBD2,-
TGCGCCAGCAGCTCAACCCCCCGACAGTTTAATGAAAAACTGTTTTTT,CASSSTPRQFNEKLFF,TRBV5-1,TRBJ1-4,-,-
TGCGCCAGCAGCCCGGACAGGGGAGGGTATGGCTACACCTTC,CASSPDRGGYGYTF,TRBV4-1,TRBJ1-2,TRBD1,-
TGTGCCAGCAGCTTGGACAGGGCGAATAATTCACCCCTCCACTTT,CASSLDRANNSPLHF,TRBV5-6,TRBJ1-6,-,few
TGTGCCAGCAGTTTATCGATCAGCTATGGCTACACCTTC,CASSLSISYGYTF,TRBV27,TRBJ1-2,-,-
TGTGCCAGCAGTTACTCTCAGGGGACTAGCCGTACCGGGGAGCTGTTTTTT,CASSYSQGTSRTGELFF,TRBV6-2/TRBV6-3,TRBJ2-2,TRBD2,-
TGTGCCAGCACCGGGAGGTTTGAGCGGGGGGGGAATACGCAGTATTTT,CASTGRFERGGNTQYF,TRBV28,TRBJ2-3,TRBD2,-
TGCGCCAGCGCTCCCGGGGCGGGGGGCCCAGGGGAGACCCAGTACTTC,CASAPGAGGPGETQYF,TRBV5-1,TRBJ2-5,TRBD2,once
TGTGCCAGCAGCTTAGATTGGGTAGGGGAAACCTACAATGAGCAGTTCTTC,CASSLDWVGETYNEQFF,TRBV11-3,TRBJ2-1,-,-
TGTGCCAGCAGCTTAGGGGGAGGGCAGGGAGAGACCCAGTACTTC,CASSLGGGQGETQYF,TRBV7-3,TRBJ2-5,TRBD2,-
TGTGCCAGCTTCCCCGGGACAGGGGGCGATCCACCCCTCCACTTT,CASFPGTGGDPPLHF,TRBV2,TRBJ1-6,TRBD1,few
TGTGCCAGCAGCTTGGCGGAGGAGGGCTCCTACGAGCAGTACTTC,CASSLAEEGSYEQYF,TRBV5-4,TRBJ2-7,-,-
TGTGCCAGCAGTAAGACAGGGGTCTATGGCTACACCTTC,CASSKTGVYGYTF,TRBV6-5,TRBJ1-2,TRBD1,-
TGTGCCAGCAGCTCCGGGAGGGACAGGGGCCCAGCTTTCTTT,CASSSGRDRGPAFF,TRBV11-2,TRBJ1-1,TRBD1,-
TGTGCCAGCAGAAGGAGCGGGGCTGCTAATTCACCCCTCCACTTT,CASRRSGAANSPLHF,TRBV6-6,TRBJ1-6,-,once
TGTGCCAGCAGACTCGGGGGACTAGACGTGACCCAGTACTTC,CASRLGGLDVTQYF,TRBV3-1/TRBV3-2,TRBJ2-5,TRBD2,-
TGTGCCAGCAGCTTAGTAGCGGGAGACAATGAGCAGTTCTTC,CASSLVAGDNEQFF,TRBV7-2,TRBJ2-1,TRBD2,-
TGTGCCAGCAGTTTTGTGGGCCACGAGCAGTACTTC,CASSFVGHEQYF,TRBV12-3/TRBV12-4,TRBJ2-7,-,few
TGTGCCAGTAGGAGGGGACAGGGGGCGAGCTTCGGCAATAATTCACCCCTCCACTTT,CASRRGQGASFGNNSPLHF,TRBV19,TRBJ1-6,TRBD1,-
TGTGCCATCAGTGTTGGACTGGGTAGCACAGATACGCAGTATTTT,CAISVGLGSTDTQYF,TRBV10-3,TRBJ2-3,-,-
TGCGCCAGCAGCCCGCAAGCGGGGGGGAACAATGAGCAGTTCTTC,CASSPQAGGNNEQFF,TRBV4-3,TRBJ2-1,TRBD2,-
TGTGCCAGCAGCCACAGACAGGCAATGAACACTGAAGCTTTCTTT,CASSHRQAMNTEAFF,TRBV3-1/TRBV3-2,TRBJ1-1,-,-
TGTGCCTGGAGTTTAGGCGGAGCTGGTGGTTCACCCCTCCACTTT,CAWSLGGAGGSPLHF,TRBV30,TRBJ1-6,-,-
TGCAGCGTGTCCTCTGGACACGATGTCACAGATACGCAGTATTTT,CSVSSGHDVTDTQYF,TRBV29-1,TRBJ2-3,-,medium-sized
TGTGCCAGCAGCTTACTCCAGGCGGGCACCGGCACTGAAGCTTTCTTT,CASSLLQAGTGTEAFF,TRBV11-2,TRBJ1-1,-,-
TGCGCCAGCAGCCCTTACGACAGGGACAACTATGGCTACACCTTC,CASSPYDRDNYGYTF,TRBV4-1,TRBJ1-2,TRBD1,-
TGCGCCAGCAGACTTACTAGCGGGACGAGCTCCTACGAGCAGTACTTC,CASRLTSGTSSYEQYF,TRBV4-1,TRBJ2-7,TRBD2,-
TGTGCCAGCGGATTGGGGACAGTTAACACTGAAGCTTTCTTT,CASGLGTVNTEAFF,TRBV2,TRBJ1-1,TRBD1,few
TGTGCCAGCAGCTTGGTGACAGGCTCGACTTTCTTT,CASSLVTGSTFF,TRBV5-4,TRBJ1-1,-,-
TGTGCCACCAGCGCGAAAGGGCTAGCGGGAACCAATGAGCAGTTCTTC,CATSAKGLAGTNEQFF,TRBV15,TRBJ2-1,TRBD2,-
TGTGCCAGCAGCCAAGAAGGTCTTGCAATTGGGAGTTTTAAGACCCAGTACTTC,CASSQEGLAIGSFKTQYF,TRBV3-1/TRBV3-2,TRBJ2-5,-,-
TGTGCCAGCAGCCTAGGTTCTGACTATGGCTACACCTTC,CASSLGSDYGYTF,TRBV7-9,TRBJ1-2,-,once
TGTGCCAGCAGCTCGGGGTTGAGGACTGAAGCTTTCTTT,CASSSGLRTEAFF,TRBV7-2,TRBJ1-1,-,-
TGTGCCAGCAGCTTACGACTAGCGGGGGGGCAGGGAACGCAGTATTTT,CASSLRLAGGQGTQYF,TRBV13,TRBJ2-3,TRBD2,-
TGTGCCAGCAGCTTAGTTACAGGGGCCCCTCTTGAGCAGTACTTC,CASSLVTGAPLEQYF,TRBV11-2,TRBJ2-7,TRBD1,-
TGTGCCACCAGTGACCCCGGACAGTCAGATACGCAGTATTTT,CATSDPGQSDTQYF,TRBV24-1,TRBJ2-3,-,-